Presented here are 3 T cell receptor beta chains from one specimen sequenced in a study of blood T cell repertoires in COVID-19 (dated by TCRdb to 2018 to 2020). Receptors were amplified or captured by the immunoSEQ multiplex PCR assay. In its TCRdb copy, this immuneACCESS table keeps in-frame sequences only and misses some clones. Where compared with another copy, unresolved V genes explain less than half of these, and the others have no known cause. This sample is represented by about 170,000 clones; roughly 93% of them were singletons. Roughly 5.3% of the sample belongs to the ten largest clones. The sample taken for sequencing was peripheral blood. The receptors stem from a man aged 18 to 30 with COVID-19, enrolled during active disease.

The rearrangement uses TRBV29-1 and TRBJ1-2; no firm D call. The CDR3 length is 13 residues. Trimming stripped 4 bases from V and 1 base from J, with 10 bases between. Germline-derived CDR1 and CDR2 are SQVTM and ANQGSEA. In DNA, the CDR3 is TGCAGCGTTGGTGGAGAACATAACTATGGCTACACCTTC. Translated: CSVGGEHNYGYTF.

The chain combines TRBV10-3 with TRBJ2-5; 9 bases line up with TRBD1. Germline loops: CDR1 ENHRY, CDR2 SYGVKD. V shed 5 bases and J 5 bases; nucleotides not matched to a gene: 6. The CDR3 is 14 residues long. The CDR3 region is CAISLQGARETQYF. The CDR3 region has the DNA TGTGCCATCAGTCTACAGGGGGCGCGGGAGACCCAGTACTTC.

This clone has just one count. Distinct nucleotide sequences in the sample also encode this CDR3. The chain recombines TRBV27 with TRBJ2-1; 11 bases fit TRBD2. The CDR3 covers 15 residues. Germline CDR1 MNHEY, CDR2 SMNVEV (reference sequence). The J segment lost 6 bases and the V segment lost 5 bases, leaving 6 bases of the junction unmatched. The CDR3 region is CASSPLAGGLNEQFF. CDR3 nucleotide sequence: TGTGCCAGCAGTCCCCTAGCGGGAGGTCTCAATGAGCAGTTCTTC.